This TCR beta chain was documented in a study of vaccination and CD4 T cells after COVID-19. Points on this clonotype: Its antigen is as yet unknown.

V was clipped by 6 bases and J by 1 base, with 18 bases between them. This CDR3 comprises 16 residues. From germline, CDR1 is MNHNS and CDR2 SASEGT. Treatment reported: roughly 11-day PBMC culture with coronavirus spike peptide pools or control peptides (ViraFEST assay). Scientists ran DNA taken from cultured CD4+ T cells through the Oncomine TCR Beta short-read assay for sequencing. TCRdb reprocessed the PCR reads via MiXCR and lists one record per CDR3 protein. The profile shows around 19,000 distinct CDR3 sequences, 43% of them singletons. This specimen consisted of CD4+ T cells from blood, cultured in vitro, obtained after SARS-CoV-2 vaccination. The source is a human donor who had recovered from COVID-19. V gene TRBV6-1 combines with J gene TRBJ1-1, with D perhaps matching TRBD1 (5 bases). CDR3 amino acids: CASSRASGQRNTEAFF. As DNA, the CDR3 is TGTGCCAGCAGCAGAGCGTCAGGGCAGAGGAACACTGAAGCTTTCTTT.